These T cell receptor beta chains were read from a single sample in a study of CD8 T cells in ankylosing spondylitis. TCRdb ran MiXCR on the 5' RACE reads and lists one entry per CDR3 protein. The data hold more than 95,000 distinct CDR3 sequences, with roughly 8.3% observed a single time. The sequenced sample consisted of blood, either unsorted or a sorted T cell fraction (not recorded which). Receptors originate from a male donor with ankylosing spondylitis or in good health (not recorded which). The CDR3 runs from the conserved cysteine through the conserved F or W. A D gene is named only where the DNA matches it firmly. The listing skips clone size in some rows; elsewhere it reads once, few, many or a size class.

v_gene,d_gene,abundance,j_gene,CDR3nt,CDR3aa
TRBV4-3,TRBD1,few,TRBJ2-7,TGCGCCAGCAGCCAAGATCAGGGGACAGGCCCATTCGAGCAGTACTTC,CASSQDQGTGPFEQYF
TRBV7-6,TRBD2,many,TRBJ2-1,TGTGCCAGCAGCCAGAAGCGGGAGGGCGGCTCCTACAATGAGCAGTTCTTC,CASSQKREGGSYNEQFF
TRBV7-6,TRBD2,many,TRBJ2-6,TGTGCCAGCAGCTCTAGCGGGACTCTCTCTGGGGCCAACGTCCTGACTTTC,CASSSSGTLSGANVLTF
TRBV7-9,.,many,TRBJ1-1,TGTGCCAGCAGCCCGCGTACTTGGGAGGCTGAAGCTTTCTTT,CASSPRTWEAEAFF
TRBV20-1,TRBD1,many,TRBJ1-2,TGCAGTGCTAGAGACATTGGAGGGGGCCGCGATGGCTACACCTTC,CSARDIGGGRDGYTF
TRBV18,.,few,TRBJ2-5,TGTGCCAGCTCACCACCCCTGGAGACTTGGACCCAGTACTTC,CASSPPLETWTQYF
TRBV28,TRBD2,many,TRBJ2-7,TGTGCCAGCAGTTTAAGTATGAGCGGGACTCAGTACTTC,CASSLSMSGTQYF
TRBV12-3/TRBV12-4,.,few,TRBJ1-5,TGTGCCAGCAGTCTCGACAGGTTACAGCCCCAGCATTTT,CASSLDRLQPQHF
TRBV12-3/TRBV12-4,.,many,TRBJ2-1,TGTGCCAGCAGTACACTCAGCCTGAATGAGCAGTTCTTC,CASSTLSLNEQFF
TRBV4-1,.,.,TRBJ2-2,TGCGCCAGCAGCTACGGGCCTGTCCCCAGAGGATTGAACACCGGGGAGCTGTTTTTT,CASSYGPVPRGLNTGELFF
TRBV9,.,many,TRBJ2-7,TGTGCCAGCAGCGCCAGGGGTCTAGACGGCTCCTACGAGCAGTACTTC,CASSARGLDGSYEQYF